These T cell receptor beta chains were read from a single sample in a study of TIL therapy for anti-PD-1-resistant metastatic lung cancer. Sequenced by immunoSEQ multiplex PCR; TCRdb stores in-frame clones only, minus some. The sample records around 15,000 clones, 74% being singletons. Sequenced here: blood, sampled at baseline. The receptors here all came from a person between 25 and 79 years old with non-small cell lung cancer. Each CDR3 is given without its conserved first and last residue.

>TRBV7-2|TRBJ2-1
ASSLEAFGEQF
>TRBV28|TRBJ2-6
ASSLLGSGANVLT
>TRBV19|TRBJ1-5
ATKDRDNQPQH
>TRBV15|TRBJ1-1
ATSRAPQGAHAEAF
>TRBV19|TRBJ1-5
ASSGAGRDQPQH
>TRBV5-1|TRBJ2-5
ASSLAPDGETQY
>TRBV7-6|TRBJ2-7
ASSLVAYEQY
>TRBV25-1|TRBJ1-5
ASSGTGVQPQH
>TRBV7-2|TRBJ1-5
ASSLDGTGYNQPQH
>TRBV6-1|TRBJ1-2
ASSELAGGRSGYGYT
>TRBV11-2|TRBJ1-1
ASSLGQGESEAF
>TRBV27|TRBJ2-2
ASRRSAGPNTGELF
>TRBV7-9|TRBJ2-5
ASSLAKTETQY
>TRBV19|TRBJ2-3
ASNTPRGTDTQY
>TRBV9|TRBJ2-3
ASSTRTSRDTQY
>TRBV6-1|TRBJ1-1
ASTPGVLFEAF
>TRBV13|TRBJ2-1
ASSLNMWGIGGSNEQF
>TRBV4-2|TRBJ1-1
ASSQVVQGVTEAF
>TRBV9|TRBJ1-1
ASSVGAPGQGLEAF
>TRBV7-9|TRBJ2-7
ASSGGAAYEQY
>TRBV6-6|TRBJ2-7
ASRDGPYEQH
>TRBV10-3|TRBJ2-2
AISEPLLEANTGELF
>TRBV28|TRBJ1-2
ASSPSPDRVGGYT
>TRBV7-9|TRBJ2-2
ASSFPTGGGELF
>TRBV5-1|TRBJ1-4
ASSPQGATNEKLF
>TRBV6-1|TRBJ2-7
ASSDQGQGSYEQY
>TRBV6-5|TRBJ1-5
ASSYTGNQPQH
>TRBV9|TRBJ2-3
ASSVVGLAGDTQY
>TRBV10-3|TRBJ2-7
AIRSGTSADEQY
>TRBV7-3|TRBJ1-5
ASSRDRGKPQH
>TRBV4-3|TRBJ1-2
ASSQVSSLGTVYGYT
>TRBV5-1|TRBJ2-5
ASSYLSGSQETQY
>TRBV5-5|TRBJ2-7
ASTISGTVSIEQY
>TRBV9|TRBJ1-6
ASSEGTPAGNSPLH
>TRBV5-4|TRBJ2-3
ASSFDRSTDTQY
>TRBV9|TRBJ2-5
ASSVGLGGDQY
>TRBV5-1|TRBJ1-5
ASSLDGDNSNQPQH
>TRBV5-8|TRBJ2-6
ASSWDPVDKGANVLT